This entry is about one T cell receptor (beta chain). Antigen specificity is unknown. Clones were sequenced by immunoSEQ multiplex PCR, and TCRdb holds only the in-frame ones, with some missing. The sample includes 45,000 to 50,000 clones, about 85% of them seen just once. These data originate in a study of T cells in localized non-small cell lung cancer. Study-level results: Only one tumor region was sequenced, so heterogeneity remains possible. Adjacent lung tissue had a median about 60 of the top 100 clones found in the tumor. T cell clonality was highest in uninvolved adjacent lung, above tumor.

V was pared by 9 bases and J by 6 bases, with 17 bases between. The CDR3 consists of 13 residues. The germline gives CDR1 SGHDN, CDR2 FVKESK. The sample in question was PBMCs, obtained before any cancer treatment. This receptor was taken from a man aged 35 to 69 with stage II lung adenocarcinoma. The rearrangement joins TRBV14 to TRBJ1-2; perhaps TRBD1 as D (6 bases). CDR3 protein: CASRDTLEDGYTF. CDR3 DNA sequence: TGTGCCAGTAGGGACACACTTGAAGATGGCTACACCTTC. The full variable domain, in which reference TRBV14 and TRBJ1-2 provide the parts outside the CDR3, is EAGVTQFPSHSVIEKGQTVTLRCDPISGHDNLYWYRRVMGKEIKFLLHFVKESKQDESGMPNNRFLAERTGGTYSTLKVQPAELEDSGVYFCASRDTLEDGYTFGSGTRLTVV.